This TCR beta chain came from a study of blood T cell repertoires in COVID-19. Overall study context: The study drew acute and convalescent COVID-19 samples from the United States, Italy and Spain.

Germline CDR1 is LGHDT and CDR2 is YNNKEL (reference sequence). CDR3 length: 12 residues. V gave up 6 bases and J gave up 5 bases, with 10 bases separating them. Data came from immunoSEQ multiplex PCR; TCRdb stores just in-frame clones and leaves some out. Here the sample spans more than 95,000 clones, 75% to 95% being singletons. The chain couples TRBV3-1 (or the pseudogene TRBV3-2) to TRBJ1-1; D is unclear. Sequenced material: peripheral blood. This TCR was sampled from a human donor with active COVID-19. The donor label of this sample is uncertain. The CDR3 DNA reads TGTGCCAGCAGTCGGGGAAAGACTGAAGCTTTCTTT. This gives the protein CASSRGKTEAFF.